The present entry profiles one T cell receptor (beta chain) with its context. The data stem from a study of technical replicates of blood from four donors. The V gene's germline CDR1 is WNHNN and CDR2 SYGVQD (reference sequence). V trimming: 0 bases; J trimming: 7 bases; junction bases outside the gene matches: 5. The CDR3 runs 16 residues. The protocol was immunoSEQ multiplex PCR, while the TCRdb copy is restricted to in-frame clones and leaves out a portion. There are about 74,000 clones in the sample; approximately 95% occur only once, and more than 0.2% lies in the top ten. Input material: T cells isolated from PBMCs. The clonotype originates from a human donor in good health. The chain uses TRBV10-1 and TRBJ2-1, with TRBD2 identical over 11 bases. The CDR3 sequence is CASSESTSGTENEQFF. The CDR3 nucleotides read TGCGCCAGCAGTGAGTCGACTAGCGGGACGGAGAATGAGCAGTTCTTC.